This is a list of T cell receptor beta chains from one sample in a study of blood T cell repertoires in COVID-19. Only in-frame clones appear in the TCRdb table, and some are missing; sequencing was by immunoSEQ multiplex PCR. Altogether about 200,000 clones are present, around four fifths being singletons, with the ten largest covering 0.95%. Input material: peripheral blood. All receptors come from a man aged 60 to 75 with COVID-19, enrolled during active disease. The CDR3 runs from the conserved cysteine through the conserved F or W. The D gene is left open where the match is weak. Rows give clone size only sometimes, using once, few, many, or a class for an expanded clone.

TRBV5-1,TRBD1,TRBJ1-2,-,TGCGCCAGCAGCTCATCGACAGGGACCAACTATGGCTACACCTTC,CASSSSTGTNYGYTF
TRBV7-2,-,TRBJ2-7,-,TGTGCCAGCAGCCCCCTTTTGACGGGGTCCTACGAGCAGTACTTC,CASSPLLTGSYEQYF
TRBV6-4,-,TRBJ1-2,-,TGTGCCAGCAGTGACCAACAGGGCGATGGCTACACCTTC,CASSDQQGDGYTF
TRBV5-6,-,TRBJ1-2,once,TGTGCCAGCGCCCCCCTAGGACAAATCTATGGCTACACCTTC,CASAPLGQIYGYTF
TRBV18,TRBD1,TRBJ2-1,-,TGTGCCAGCTCGGGACAGGGTAGGAATGAGCAGTTCTTC,CASSGQGRNEQFF
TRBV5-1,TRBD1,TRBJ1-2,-,TGCGCCAGCAGCGTGTTTGGGACAGGGAGAGACTATGGCTACACCTTC,CASSVFGTGRDYGYTF
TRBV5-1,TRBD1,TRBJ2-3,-,TGCGCCAGCACTTCCGGGACAGGGGGCCGTGGTACGCAGTATTTT,CASTSGTGGRGTQYF
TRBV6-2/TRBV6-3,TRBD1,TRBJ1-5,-,TGTGCCAGCAGTTACGACAGGGGGCGCTTTCAGCCCCAGCATTTT,CASSYDRGRFQPQHF
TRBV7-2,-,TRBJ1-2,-,TGTGCCAGCAGGTCCCCGGGAACTAACTATGGCTACACCTTC,CASRSPGTNYGYTF
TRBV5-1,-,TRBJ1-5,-,TGCGCCAGCAGCTGGGCCGCCGGGGGCAATCAGCCCCAGCATTTT,CASSWAAGGNQPQHF
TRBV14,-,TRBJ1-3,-,TGTGCCACCAACAGCTTTACTGGAAACACCATATATTTT,CATNSFTGNTIYF
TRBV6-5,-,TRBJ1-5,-,TGTGCCAGCAGTTACTCGACACTCTTTCGGCAGCCCCAGCATTTT,CASSYSTLFRQPQHF
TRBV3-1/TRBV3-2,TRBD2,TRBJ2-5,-,TGTGCCAGCAGCCAAGATCTTAGGCTAGCGGAAGAGACCCAGTACTTC,CASSQDLRLAEETQYF
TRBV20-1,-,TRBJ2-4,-,TGCAGTGCTAGTGAACCCAGGGGAGACAAAAACATTCAGTACTTC,CSASEPRGDKNIQYF
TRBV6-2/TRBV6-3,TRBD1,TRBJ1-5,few,TGTGCCAGCAGTTACCAGGGACAGATTAGCAATCAGCCCCAGCATTTT,CASSYQGQISNQPQHF
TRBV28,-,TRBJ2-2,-,TGTGCCAGCAGTTTAAAACTAGCCTACACCGGGGAGCTGTTTTTT,CASSLKLAYTGELFF
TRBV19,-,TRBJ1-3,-,TGTGCCAGTAGTATCCTCGACACCTCTGGAAACACCATATATTTT,CASSILDTSGNTIYF
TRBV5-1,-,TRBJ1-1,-,TGCGCCAGCAGCTTGGACGGGGTGAGGACTGAAGCTTTCTTT,CASSLDGVRTEAFF
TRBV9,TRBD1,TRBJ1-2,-,TGTGCCAGCAGCCCGGGGGACAGGAACTATGGCTACACCTTC,CASSPGDRNYGYTF
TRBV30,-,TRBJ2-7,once,TGTGCCTGGAGCACGGTCTACGAGCAGTACTTC,CAWSTVYEQYF
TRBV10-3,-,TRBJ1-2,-,TGTGCCATCAGAACAGCAGCTAACTATGGCTACACCTTC,CAIRTAANYGYTF
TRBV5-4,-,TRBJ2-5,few,TGTGCCAGCAGTTCCCGGGCAGGAGGAACACAAGAGACCCAGTACTTC,CASSSRAGGTQETQYF
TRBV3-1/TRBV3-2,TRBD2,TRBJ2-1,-,TGTGCCAGCAGGGACCTGGGGACTAGCGGGATTAATGAGCAGTTCTTC,CASRDLGTSGINEQFF
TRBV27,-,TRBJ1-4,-,TGTGCCAGCAGGACTCTAGACAGCGAAAAACTGTTTTTT,CASRTLDSEKLFF
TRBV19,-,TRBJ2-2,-,TGTGCCAGTAGGGCTTTTCAGGGTACCGGGGAGCTGTTTTTT,CASRAFQGTGELFF
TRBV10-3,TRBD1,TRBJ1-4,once,TGTGCCATCAGTGAGCAGGGGACAGTAGGAAAACTGTTTTTT,CAISEQGTVGKLFF
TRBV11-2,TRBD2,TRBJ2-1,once,TGTGCCAGCAGCGCCGCTAGCGGGAGGGCGCCTTACAATGAGCAGTTCTTC,CASSAASGRAPYNEQFF
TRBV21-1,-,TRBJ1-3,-,TGTGCCAGCAGCAAAGACGTGGAGGGGCTTCTATCTGGAAACACCATATATTTT,CASSKDVEGLLSGNTIYF
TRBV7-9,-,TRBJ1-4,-,TGTGCCAGCAGCTTCTCCGGGGTAGTTAATGAAAAACTGTTTTTT,CASSFSGVVNEKLFF
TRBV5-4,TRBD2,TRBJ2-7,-,TGTGCCAGCAGTTTGGGTGGTAGCGGGTTCACCTACGAGCAGTACTTC,CASSLGGSGFTYEQYF
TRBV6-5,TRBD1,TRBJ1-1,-,TGTGCCAGCAGTTCGCAGGGACAGGGGAACACTGAAGCTTTCTTT,CASSSQGQGNTEAFF
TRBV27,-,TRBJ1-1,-,TGTGCCAGCAGTTGGCTAGTGAACACTGAAGCTTTCTTT,CASSWLVNTEAFF
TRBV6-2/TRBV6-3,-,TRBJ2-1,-,TGTGCCAGCAGTCAACAAGCAGGACAGAACAATGAGCAGTTCTTC,CASSQQAGQNNEQFF
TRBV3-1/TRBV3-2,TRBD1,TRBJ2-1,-,TGTGCCAGCAGCCGAGAACAGGGGGCTAGGGGAAATGAGCAGTTCTTC,CASSREQGARGNEQFF
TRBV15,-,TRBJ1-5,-,TGTGCCACCAGCAGAGGAGGGAGGGAATATCAGCCCCAGCATTTT,CATSRGGREYQPQHF
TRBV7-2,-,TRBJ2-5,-,TGTGCCAGCAGCCCGGAGCGGGCCACCCAGTACTTC,CASSPERATQYF
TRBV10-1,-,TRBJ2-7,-,TGCGCCAGCAGTGAGTCGACCGGGGGAGGTCGGTACGAGCAGTACTTC,CASSESTGGGRYEQYF
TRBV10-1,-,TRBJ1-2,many,TGCGCCAGCAGTGGGACATTCTATGGCTACACCTTC,CASSGTFYGYTF
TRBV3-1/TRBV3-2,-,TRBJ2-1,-,TGTGCCAGCAGCCTTTTTACAATGAAGCAGTTCTTC,CASSLFTMKQFF
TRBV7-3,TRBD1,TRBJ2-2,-,TGTGCCAGCAGCTTCGGGACAGGGCCGAACACCGGGGAGCTGTTTTTT,CASSFGTGPNTGELFF
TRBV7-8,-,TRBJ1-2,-,TGTGCCAGCAGACCCTTGGGTAGATCGGGCTATGGCTACACCTTC,CASRPLGRSGYGYTF
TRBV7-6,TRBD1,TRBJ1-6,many,TGTGCCAGCAGCTTAGAAGCAGGGGGTGACAATTCACCCCTCCACTTT,CASSLEAGGDNSPLHF
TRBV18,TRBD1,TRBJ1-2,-,TGTGCCAGCTCACCCCGGGACAGGGAGGGCTATGGCTACACCTTC,CASSPRDREGYGYTF
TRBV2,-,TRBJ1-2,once,TGTGCCAGCAGTGAAACGCGGGGGAATGGCTACACCTTC,CASSETRGNGYTF
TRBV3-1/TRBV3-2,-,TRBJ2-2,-,TGTGCCAGCAGCCCTCACAGCGGAGCTCATGCCACCGGGGAGCTGTTTTTT,CASSPHSGAHATGELFF